This is a list of T cell receptor beta chains from one sample in a study of T-cell memory formation after mild COVID-19. TCRdb re-derived calls from the 5' RACE reads in MiXCR, one entry per CDR3 protein. In the table there are 300,000 to 350,000 distinct CDR3 sequences, roughly a fifth of which are singletons. Sequencing used PBMCs or a T cell subset sorted from them (not recorded which). Source of these receptors: a man aged 18 to 30 who had mild COVID-19 (a few samples of this study predate the infection). Cell type and time point are not known. CDR3s include the opening cysteine and the closing phenylalanine or tryptophan. The D gene is left open where the match is weak. Size is stated for part of the rows, as once, few or many counts, or as a class when the clone is expanded.

j_call | d_call | clone_size | v_call | cdr3_nt | cdr3_aa
TRBJ2-7 | TRBD2 | once | TRBV7-3 | TGTGCCAGCCTCCTAGTGGCCGGGACTAGCGGGGTGGTCAGCGAGCAGTACTTC | CASLLVAGTSGVVSEQYF
TRBJ2-3 | . | . | TRBV12-3/TRBV12-4 | TGTGCCAGCAACACAGATACGCAGTATTTT | CASNTDTQYF
TRBJ2-7 | . | few | TRBV6-5 | TGTGCCAGCAGTTACTCGAATTCGGCCTACGAGCAGTACTTC | CASSYSNSAYEQYF
TRBJ1-1 | . | . | TRBV21-1 | TGTGCCAGCCCCCGAAGGGACAGGGGAACCGTACAAGCTTTCTTT | CASPRRDRGTVQAFF
TRBJ2-1 | TRBD2 | . | TRBV10-3 | TGTGCCATAAGACTAGCAAATGAGCAGTTCTTC | CAIRLANEQFF
TRBJ1-1 | . | once | TRBV3-1 | TGTGCCAGCAGCCAAGAGGGGGGAGGCACTGAAGCTTTCTTT | CASSQEGGGTEAFF
TRBJ2-1 | TRBD2 | few | TRBV4-3 | TGCGCCAGCAGCCCCCGGACTAGCGGGGCGTTTGGGCAGTTCTTC | CASSPRTSGAFGQFF
TRBJ2-7 | . | . | TRBV7-9 | TGTGCCAGCAGCCAACTCGGGGGGCCCTACGAGCAGTACTTC | CASSQLGGPYEQYF
TRBJ2-5 | . | few | TRBV3-1 | TGTGCCAGCAGCCTGCATGCCCGCCAAGAGACCCAGTACTTC | CASSLHARQETQYF
TRBJ1-2 | TRBD1 | . | TRBV7-9 | TGTGCCAGCAGCCGGGACAGGGGAGGCTTTGGCTACACCTTC | CASSRDRGGFGYTF
TRBJ2-5 | TRBD2 | . | TRBV10-2 | TGCGCCAGCCACCTAGCGGGGGAAGAGACCCAGTACTTC | CASHLAGEETQYF
TRBJ2-5 | . | many | TRBV20-1 | TGCAGTGCTTACAGGGACAACCAAGAGACCCAGTACTTC | CSAYRDNQETQYF
TRBJ2-6 | . | few | TRBV4-3 | TGCGCCAGCAGCCAAGATATTGTCTCTGGGGCCAACGTCCTGACTTTC | CASSQDIVSGANVLTF
TRBJ1-1 | . | few | TRBV18 | TGTGCCAGCTCACCACCAAATCAAAATCCTGAAGCTTTCTTT | CASSPPNQNPEAFF
TRBJ2-7 | . | many | TRBV5-6 | TGTGCCAGCAGCCCCGGTCAGGACGAGCAGTACTTC | CASSPGQDEQYF
TRBJ1-2 | . | few | TRBV5-6 | TGTGCCAGCAGCTCCTGGGACGGTGGCTCTGGCTACACCTTC | CASSSWDGGSGYTF
TRBJ1-1 | TRBD1 | few | TRBV7-4 | TGTGCCAGCAGCGGCCGGGACAGGGTCTTAAGCACTGAAGCTTTCTTT | CASSGRDRVLSTEAFF
TRBJ1-2 | TRBD1 | . | TRBV7-9 | TGTGCCAGCAGCTTGGCGGAGGGGGCTGTCACCTTC | CASSLAEGAVTF
TRBJ1-3 | . | . | TRBV11-3 | TGTGCCAGCAGCTCCGGGCCCAGTGGAAACACCATATATTTT | CASSSGPSGNTIYF
TRBJ1-5 | . | few | TRBV4-1 | TGCGCCAGCAGCCAAGTTGGACGGGCCAATCAGCCCCAGCATTTT | CASSQVGRANQPQHF
TRBJ1-2 | . | few | TRBV7-9 | TGTGCCAGCAGCTTCCGGGACCGAGAGTCAGGCTACACCTTC | CASSFRDRESGYTF
TRBJ2-1 | . | . | TRBV5-1 | TGCGCCAGCAGCTTGGTGGGGGGTGCTGAGCAGTTCTTC | CASSLVGGAEQFF
TRBJ1-1 | . | few | TRBV10-3 | TGTGCCACCAGCGGGACCGGGGACACTGAAGCTTTCTTT | CATSGTGDTEAFF
TRBJ1-5 | . | . | TRBV15 | TGTGCCACCAGCAGAGATCTGGGCAGCAGGGGATGGAATCAGCCCCAGCATTTT | CATSRDLGSRGWNQPQHF
TRBJ2-5 | . | few | TRBV29-1 | TGCAGCGGGGGGACCGCAGGAGAGACCCAGTACTTC | CSGGTAGETQYF
TRBJ2-7 | . | . | TRBV4-2 | TGTGCCAGCAGCCAAGATCGCGTGAGGCGAGAGCAGTACTTC | CASSQDRVRREQYF
TRBJ2-2 | . | . | TRBV12-3/TRBV12-4 | TGTGCCAGCAGTTTGTCCGAGAACACCGGGGAGCTGTTTTTT | CASSLSENTGELFF
TRBJ2-3 | . | few | TRBV5-1 | TGCGCCAGCAGCTTGGCCCTTACATACACAGATACGCAGTATTTT | CASSLALTYTDTQYF
TRBJ2-3 | . | . | TRBV7-7 | TGTGCCAGCAGCCCGGTCCCGGTCGGACGGGGAGGTACGCAGTATTTT | CASSPVPVGRGGTQYF
TRBJ2-5 | . | . | TRBV7-9 | TGTGCCAGCAGCTTAGGACAGACGAACCAAGAGACCCAGTACTTC | CASSLGQTNQETQYF
TRBJ2-3 | TRBD2 | few | TRBV7-9 | TGTGCCAGCAGCCCCCGAACGCTGGGAGGACTAGCGGCCACAGATACGCAGTATTTT | CASSPRTLGGLAATDTQYF
TRBJ2-2 | . | . | TRBV6-2/TRBV6-3 | TGTGCCAGCACAACCGCCGGGGAGCTGTTTTTT | CASTTAGELFF
TRBJ1-1 | . | once | TRBV10-3 | TGTGCCATCAGTGAGTCGATGGACAGGAACACTGAAGCTTTCTTT | CAISESMDRNTEAFF
TRBJ2-3 | TRBD1 | few | TRBV7-9 | TGTGCCTCGGGACAGGGCACAGATACGCAGTATTTT | CASGQGTDTQYF